This T cell receptor beta chain emerged from a study of blood T cell repertoires in COVID-19 (dated by TCRdb to the early 2020s). Broadly, across the study: The collaborator samples originated in the United States, Italy and Spain and spanned the acute and convalescent phases of COVID-19. Deeply sampled blood TCRbeta repertoires from subjects exposed to, actively infected with, or recovered from COVID-19 were included in the dataset. Samples were obtained from the ongoing ImmuneRACE study (first 160 participants) and from over 1,000 subjects provided by 6 global collaborators. The material from the prospective study consisted of cDNA or gDNA derived from T cells, B-cell-depleted T cells, or PBMCs. The sample metadata nearly always contained a de-identified subject ID, COVID-19 status, age in years and sex. The repertoires were released in a freely available public database meant as a resource for research on the immune response to SARS-CoV-2. Where available, HLA class I and class II types were obtained from metadata supplied by the sample provider rather than from assay-based typing.

As for this clone: Its antigen has not been determined. Within one base of it there is no much larger clone, and no base qualities were kept.

What the research found in general, with its limitations: The amount of clinical and demographic metadata varied by source and participant and was provided uncurated.

TCRbeta CDR3 regions were amplified from genomic DNA by means of the immunoSEQ Assay, a bias-controlled multiplex PCR. Regarding the original processing steps: Nucleated cell counts per sample were estimated from amplification of reference gene primers within the assay. To quantify the absolute abundance of each unique TCRbeta CDR3 rearrangement, sequence reads were collapsed and filtered. Productive Simpson clonality was computed per sample as the square root of Simpson's diversity index over productive rearrangements. In TCRdb, the immuneACCESS table is reduced to in-frame sequences with V and J assigned. These tables do not hold every clone; where another copy was compared, an unresolved V gene accounts for under half, and the others remain unexplained. V and J calls and clone size follow that table, whereas D and trimming were derived from the DNA. The sample data list 350,000 to 400,000 clones, and more than 85% of these were observed just once. 0.86% of the sample goes to the ten largest clones.

Enrolling through a virtual design, the prospective study's participants ranged in age from about 18 to 89 years and lived across about two dozen United States geographic areas. In the prospective study, participants were assigned to cohorts based on the clinical history participants reported in a screening survey and a study questionnaire. A participant counted as exposed if, within 2 weeks of entering the study, that participant had been in contact with someone who had a PCR-confirmed or clinician-diagnosed COVID-19 case. In the prospective study, mobile phlebotomists collected whole blood, serum and a nasopharyngeal or oropharyngeal swab from each participant. Prospective study participants could optionally give additional blood draws and questionnaires over an approximately 2-month period. Before DNA extraction, blood samples from the prospective study were shipped at room temperature or frozen.

The receptor was isolated from a woman in her 40s who had been exposed to COVID-19. The sequencing input was PBMCs or T cells enriched from blood (not recorded which).

The CDR3 is CASRPTGAGETQYF. The nucleotide sequence reads as follows: TGTGCCAGCAGACCTACAGGGGCAGGGGAGACCCAGTACTTC. The rearranged chain carries TRBV7-8 and TRBJ2-5, with 7 bases in between that match TRBD1. Unmatched junction bases come to 9, with V trimmed by 6 bases and J by 5 bases. CDR1 SGHVS and CDR2 FQNEAQ were looked up in the germline V gene. Including cysteine and phenylalanine, the CDR3 has 14 amino acids. Just CDR3 DNA is preserved here, 42 bases in frame from base 1.